What follows are 18 T cell receptor beta chains derived from one specimen sequenced in a study of shared clonotypes between healthy human individuals. Method: immunoSEQ multiplex PCR; TCRdb's copy keeps in-frame clones and lacks some. The sample shows approximately 2,000,000 clones, roughly 90% of them seen only once. Sequencing was done on a sample of naive CD4+ T cells from PBMCs. Subset indicated: CD45RA+ positively selected. The receptors were sampled from a man between 18 and 29 years old in good health. Some clones in this sample may be carry-over from other donors' samples.

This clone has just one count. Other DNA sequences in this specimen translate into the identical CDR3. The chain combines TRBV29-1 with TRBJ1-1, with D tentatively TRBD1 (5 bases). This CDR3 has 13 amino acids. Germline loops: CDR1 SQVTM, CDR2 ANQGSEA. V lost 2 bases, J lost 5 bases, and 12 bases lay in between. DNA of the CDR3: TGCAGCGTTGAACGGCAGGGAGGGACTGAAGCTTTCTTT. It yields the protein CSVERQGGTEAFF.

The chain recombines TRBV10-3 with TRBJ1-2; maybe TRBD1 (5 bases). V lost 2 bases and J lost 4, with 17 bases in between. CDR1 and CDR2 (germline): ENHRY, SYGVKD. The CDR3 length is 16 residues. For the CDR3, the DNA is TGTGCCATCAGTGAGGCCCGTGCCCCCGGGGCCTATGGCTACACCTTC. It encodes CAISEARAPGAYGYTF.

This chain links TRBV5-4 with TRBJ2-7; no definite D call. Trimming pared 4 bases from V and 1 base from J, leaving 12 bases between. The length of the CDR3 is 14 residues. The V gene's germline CDR1 is SGHNT and CDR2 YYREEE (reference sequence). CDR3 protein: CASSLDGPSYEQYF. The CDR3 DNA follows: TGTGCCAGCAGCCTGGACGGACCTTCCTACGAGCAGTACTTC.

The chain uses TRBV27 and TRBJ2-1; 11 bases agree with TRBD2. V lost 7 bases and J lost 3; bases outside the gene matches: 14. The germline V gene has CDR1 MNHEY and CDR2 SMNVEV (reference sequence). CDR3 length: 18 amino acids. This CDR3 reads CASTTNAPGLADYNEQFF. The CDR3 DNA follows: TGTGCCAGCACTACTAATGCCCCGGGACTAGCGGACTACAATGAGCAGTTCTTC.

V usage is TRBV20-1 and J usage is TRBJ2-7; no definite D call. V lost 1 base to trimming and J lost 6 bases, with 7 bases between them. Germline assignment: CDR1 DFQATT and CDR2 SNEGSKA (reference sequence). The CDR3 runs to 11 residues. The CDR3 region is CSARAVVEQYF. CDR3 nucleotide sequence: TGCAGTGCTAGAGCCGTAGTCGAGCAGTACTTC.

The rearrangement joins TRBV10-3 to TRBJ2-1, with TRBD2 as a possible D gene (6 bases). V was cut by 0 bases and J by 6 bases, with 12 bases left in between. Germline-derived CDR1 and CDR2 are ENHRY and SYGVKD. The CDR3 totals 15 residues. The CDR3 DNA sequence: TGTGCCATCAGTGAGTCGAAACTAGCCGGCAATGAGCAGTTCTTC. This gives the protein CAISESKLAGNEQFF.

The genes are TRBV7-3 and TRBJ1-2; tentatively, D is TRBD1 (5 bases). From germline, CDR1 is SGHTA and CDR2 FQGTGA. The CDR3 has 13 amino acids. V lost 5 bases and J lost 10, with 17 bases in between. CDR3 nucleotide sequence: TGTGCCAGCAGCCCCACAGGTAGTGTGGCCTACACCTTC. This sequence encodes CASSPTGSVAYTF.

The chain employs TRBV28 and TRBJ1-4; a possible D gene is TRBD1 (6 bases). Deletions cut 2 bases from V and 5 bases from J, with 18 bases between. Germline V gene data show CDR1 as MDHEN and CDR2 as SYDVKM. The CDR3 has 17 amino acids. CDR3 bases: TGTGCCAGCAGTTTAAGGGGGGCGCGCAAGGGAAATGAAAAACTGTTTTTT. Its protein is CASSLRGARKGNEKLFF.

V usage is TRBV28 and J usage is TRBJ1-2, with D perhaps matching TRBD1 (6 bases). Trimming shortened V by 5 bases and J by 4 bases, and 17 bases separated the two germline ends. The CDR3 is 15 residues long. From germline, CDR1 is MDHEN and CDR2 SYDVKM. CDR3 region: CASSPGTSVGYGYTF. CDR3 sequence (DNA): TGTGCCAGCAGTCCCGGGACATCGGTAGGCTATGGCTACACCTTC.

The chain couples TRBV28 to TRBJ1-1, with TRBD1 identical over 7 bases. CDR1 is MDHEN, CDR2 SYDVKM, per germline. The CDR3 has 15 amino acids. The junction had 10 bases not matched to a gene; V was cut back by 4 bases and J by 5 bases. The CDR3 loop reads CASSSPNRGETEAFF. Here the CDR3 DNA reads TGTGCCAGCAGTTCCCCTAACAGGGGTGAAACTGAAGCTTTCTTT.

The gene calls are TRBV29-1 and TRBJ2-5; D unresolved. The CDR3 runs to 14 residues. The germline V gene encodes CDR1 SQVTM and CDR2 ANQGSEA. V gave up 0 bases and J gave up 1 base, with 9 bases separating them. CDR3 DNA sequence: TGCAGCGTTGAAGATACGGGTTTCCAAGAGACCCAGTACTTC. Its translation: CSVEDTGFQETQYF.

CDR3 loop: CASSGRRGTDTQYF. CDR3 nucleotides: TGTGCCAGCAGTGGGAGGCGAGGCACAGATACGCAGTATTTT. The chain joins TRBV28 to TRBJ2-3, with D maybe TRBD2 (6 bases). V was trimmed by 5 bases and J by 1 base, leaving 10 bases between them. The CDR3 contains 14 residues. Germline values: CDR1 MDHEN, CDR2 SYDVKM.

This rearrangement joins TRBV5-4 to TRBJ2-2, with 7 bases identical to TRBD1. V gave up 3 bases and J gave up 7 bases; unmatched junction bases: 15. The CDR3 contains 17 residues. Germline lookup yields CDR1 SGHNT and CDR2 YYREEE (reference sequence). The CDR3 loop reads CASSSQTGSPGGGELFF. DNA for the CDR3: TGTGCCAGCAGCTCACAGACAGGGAGTCCGGGTGGCGGGGAGCTGTTTTTT.

This chain connects TRBV15 to TRBJ1-5; D not resolved. Trimming stripped 0 bases from V and 0 bases from J, with 6 bases between. The CDR3 spans 15 residues. The germline CDR1 and CDR2 sequences are LNHNV and YYDKDF (reference sequence). The CDR3 loop reads CATSREQNSNQPQHF. The CDR3 DNA reads TGTGCCACCAGCAGAGAACAGAATAGCAATCAGCCCCAGCATTTT.

V gene TRBV6-1 combines with J gene TRBJ1-1, with D possibly TRBD1 on 5 matching bases. Germline CDR1 MNHNS, CDR2 SASEGT. Trimming pared 5 bases from V and 9 bases from J, leaving 10 bases between. There are 11 residues in the CDR3. The CDR3 region is CASSYGTQAFF. As DNA, the CDR3 is TGTGCCAGCAGTTACGGGACCCAAGCTTTCTTT.

The genes are TRBV27 and TRBJ1-4, with D perhaps matching TRBD1 (5 bases). V was clipped by 4 bases and J by 8 bases, with 17 bases between them. The V gene's germline CDR1 is MNHEY and CDR2 SMNVEV (reference sequence). This CDR3 region has 15 residues. In DNA form, the CDR3 reads TGTGCCAGCAGTTCCAGGGCTCTGACGGGGGAAAAACTGTTTTTT. This translates into CASSSRALTGEKLFF.

This clone was observed a single time. V usage is TRBV11-3 and J usage is TRBJ1-3; D call uncertain. Trimming took 5 bases from V and 9 from J, leaving 17 bases between them. Germline-derived CDR1 and CDR2 are SGHNT and YENEEA. The CDR3 is made up of 14 amino acids. CDR3 sequence reads: CASSPISLDGTIYF. The CDR3 DNA is TGTGCCAGCAGCCCCATTAGTCTGGACGGCACCATATATTTT. The variable domain in full, completed from reference TRBV11-3 and TRBJ1-3, reads EAGVVQSPRYKIIEKKQPVAFWCNPISGHNTLYWYLQNLGQGPELLIRYENEEAVDDSQLPKDRFSAERLKGVDSTLKIQPAELGDSAVYLCASSPISLDGTIYFGEGSWLTVV.

The chain joins TRBV30 to TRBJ1-2; D may be TRBD1 (6 bases). Trimming removed 3 bases from V and 2 bases from J, with 10 bases in between. Germline V gene data show CDR1 as GTSNPN and CDR2 as SVGIG (reference sequence). The length of the CDR3 is 13 residues. Here the CDR3 DNA reads TGTGCCTGGAGGAATACAGGGAACTATGGCTACACCTTC. Translation gives CAWRNTGNYGYTF. The full variable domain, completed using reference TRBV30 and TRBJ1-2, is SQTIHQWPATLVQPVGSPLSLECTVEGTSNPNLYWYRQAAGRGLQLLFYSVGIGQISSEVPQNLSASRPQDRQFILSSKKLLLSDSGFYLCAWRNTGNYGYTFGSGTRLTVV.